The TCR beta chain described here comes from a study of blood T cell repertoires in COVID-19. TCRdb's table, derived via immunoSEQ multiplex PCR, lists solely in-frame clones and lacks some. The sample includes about 300,000 clones, 88% of them seen just once. V was pared by 4 bases and J by 5 bases, with 7 bases of the junction left unmatched. There are 14 residues in the CDR3. Germline CDR1 is LGHDT and CDR2 is YNNKEL (reference sequence). This chain joins TRBV3-1 (or the pseudogene TRBV3-2) and TRBJ1-1; TRBD1 matches at 7 bases. The clonotype was recovered from a man between 18 and 29 years old with active or convalescent COVID-19. Material: peripheral blood. CDR3 in amino acids: CASSLKGGGTEAFF. CDR3 sequence (DNA): TGTGCCAGCAGCCTGAAAGGGGGCGGGACTGAAGCTTTCTTT.